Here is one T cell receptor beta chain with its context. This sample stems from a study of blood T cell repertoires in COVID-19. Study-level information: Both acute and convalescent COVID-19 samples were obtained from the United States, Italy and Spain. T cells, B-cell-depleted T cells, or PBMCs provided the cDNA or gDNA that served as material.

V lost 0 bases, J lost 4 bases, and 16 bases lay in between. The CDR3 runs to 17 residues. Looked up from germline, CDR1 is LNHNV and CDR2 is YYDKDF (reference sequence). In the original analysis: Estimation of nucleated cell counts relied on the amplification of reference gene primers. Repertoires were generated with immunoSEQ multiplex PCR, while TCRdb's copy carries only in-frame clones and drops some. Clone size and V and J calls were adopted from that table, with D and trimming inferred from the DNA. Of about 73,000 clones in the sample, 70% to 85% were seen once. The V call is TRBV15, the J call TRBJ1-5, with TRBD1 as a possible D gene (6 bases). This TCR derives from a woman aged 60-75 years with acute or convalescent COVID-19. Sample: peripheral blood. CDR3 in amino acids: CATSREKGHSPNQPQHF. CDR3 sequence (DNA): TGTGCCACCAGCAGAGAAAAGGGACACAGTCCTAATCAGCCCCAGCATTTT.